The next 20 T cell receptor beta chains were all read from a single sample in a study of blood T cell repertoires in COVID-19. Some clones are missing from TCRdb's copy, which holds only in-frame ones; the method was immunoSEQ multiplex PCR. This table holds about 82,000 clones, around 83% found once. The sample was peripheral blood. The receptors were sampled from a woman aged 60-70 years with acute or convalescent COVID-19.

This rearrangement joins TRBV6-5 to TRBJ1-1; 7 bases fit TRBD1. Unmatched junction bases numbered 5, after V lost 8 bases and J lost 2 bases. Looked up from germline, CDR1 is MNHEY and CDR2 is SVGAGI. The CDR3 spans 13 residues. The CDR3, as DNA: TGTGCCAGCCGAGGGACAGATAACACTGAAGCTTTCTTT. Its protein is CASRGTDNTEAFF.

The chain couples TRBV2 to TRBJ2-2; tentatively, D is TRBD2 (6 bases). The length of the CDR3 is 15 residues. V lost 4 bases to trimming and J lost 1 base, with 10 bases between them. Germline CDR1 reads SNHLY; CDR2 reads FYNNEI. CDR3: CASSGGLVNTGELFF. The CDR3 nucleotides read TGTGCCAGCAGTGGGGGACTGGTGAACACCGGGGAGCTGTTTTTT.

This clone was observed a handful of times. V usage is TRBV6-6 and J usage is TRBJ2-1, with a tentative D call TRBD1 (6 bases). The CDR3 sequence is 17 residues long. With 5 bases removed from V and 5 bases from J, the gap between germline ends came to 22 bases. CDR1 is MNHNY, CDR2 SVGAGI, per germline (reference sequence). The chain's CDR3 is CASSLLFQGQAHNEQFF. Written as DNA, the CDR3 is TGTGCCAGCAGTCTTTTGTTTCAGGGGCAGGCCCACAATGAGCAGTTCTTC.

The CDR3 DNA reads TGCAGCGCCCTGGACAGGGGGGACCACGAGCAGTACTTC. Its protein product is CSALDRGDHEQYF. V usage is TRBV29-1 and J usage is TRBJ2-7; TRBD1 matches 10 bases. The CDR3 is 13 amino acids. CDR1 is SQVTM and CDR2 is ANQGSEA in the germline V gene. V lost 7 bases, J lost 5 bases, and 8 bases stayed unmatched.

V is TRBV6-6 and J is TRBJ2-1; D perhaps matches TRBD2 (6 bases). The germline V and J ends were trimmed by 4 bases and 4 bases, with 14 bases remaining between them. Germline-derived CDR1 and CDR2 are MNHNY and SVGAGI (reference sequence). There are 15 residues in the CDR3. DNA of the CDR3: TGTGCCAGCAGTTCAGCGGAGGGAGCTTACAATGAGCAGTTCTTC. It encodes CASSSAEGAYNEQFF.

The rearrangement uses TRBV5-5 and TRBJ2-3; 12 bases are shared with TRBD2. Germline values: CDR1 SGHKS, CDR2 YYEKEE (reference sequence). The trim removed 2 bases at V and 7 bases at J, leaving 8 bases unmatched. This CDR3 is 16 amino acids long. CDR3 DNA sequence: TGTGCCAGCAGCTTTCTAGCGGGGGGGCGGTTAAATACGCAGTATTTT. It yields the protein CASSFLAGGRLNTQYF. The full variable domain, rest sourced from reference TRBV5-5 and TRBJ2-3, is DAGVTQSPTHLIKTRGQQVTLRCSPISGHKSVSWYQQVLGQGPQFIFQYYEKEERGRGNFPDRFSARQFPNYSSELNVNALLLGDSALYLCASSFLAGGRLNTQYFGPGTRLTVL.

V usage is TRBV14 and J usage is TRBJ2-5; 8 bases are shared with TRBD2. The CDR3 totals 16 residues. Looked up from germline, CDR1 is SGHDN and CDR2 is FVKESK. V lost 3 bases and J lost 5; bases outside the gene matches: 11. The CDR3, as DNA: TGTGCCAGCAGCCATGATCGGACTAGCTTAGGGGAGACCCAGTACTTC. It translates to CASSHDRTSLGETQYF.

Details on this clone: In the same sample, other DNA sequences code for this CDR3. This chain connects TRBV5-1 to TRBJ1-2, with a possible D match to TRBD1 (5 bases). The CDR3 loop spans 14 amino acids. The V end lost 0 bases, the J end lost 5 bases, and 11 bases lay between the germline ends. Germline V gives CDR1 SGHRS, CDR2 YFSETQ. The CDR3 loop reads CASSLAQGGYGYTF. The DNA for the CDR3 is TGCGCCAGCAGCTTGGCGCAGGGAGGGTATGGCTACACCTTC. The full variable domain, completed using reference TRBV5-1 and TRBJ1-2, is KAGVTQTPRYLIKTRGQQVTLSCSPISGHRSVSWYQQTPGQGLQFLFEYFSETQRNKGNFPGRFSGRQFSNSRSEMNVSTLELGDSALYLCASSLAQGGYGYTFGSGTRLTVV.

This clone is a singleton in its sample. V is TRBV11-2 and J is TRBJ1-2, with D unresolved. Germline CDR1 and CDR2: SGHAT and FQNNGV. V lost 3 bases and J lost 4, with 6 bases in between. The CDR3 covers 12 residues. The CDR3 nucleotides are TGTGCCAGCAGCTTGGAGGGCTATGGCTACACCTTC. It is translated as CASSLEGYGYTF.

The chain uses TRBV6-5 and TRBJ1-2; 8 nucleotides match TRBD1. There are 15 residues in the CDR3. Per germline, CDR1 MNHEY and CDR2 SVGAGI. The V and J ends lost 0 bases and 8 bases, in that order; junction bases with no gene match: 8. CDR3 DNA: TGTGCCAGCAGTTACTCGAGGAACAGGGGGGGAGGCTACACCTTC. It is translated as CASSYSRNRGGGYTF.

V usage is TRBV7-8 and J usage is TRBJ1-1; D might be TRBD1 (5 bases). Per the germline V gene, CDR1 is SGHVS and CDR2 is FQNEAQ. With 0 bases removed from V and 1 base from J, the gap between germline ends came to 9 bases. This CDR3 is 15 amino acids long. The CDR3 here is CASSLASTGNTEAFF. The CDR3 region has the DNA TGTGCCAGCAGCTTAGCCTCCACAGGGAACACTGAAGCTTTCTTT. Full variable domain (rest looked up from reference TRBV7-8 and TRBJ1-1): GAGVSQSPRYKVAKRGQDVALRCDPISGHVSLFWYQQALGQGPEFLTYFQNEAQLDKSGLPSDRFFAERPEGSVSTLKIQRTQQEDSAVYLCASSLASTGNTEAFFGQGTRLTVV.

This chain joins TRBV25-1 and TRBJ1-4, with unresolved D. Trimming removed 3 bases from V and 3 bases from J, with 11 bases in between. This CDR3 is 15 amino acids long. Germline V gene data show CDR1 as MGHDK and CDR2 as SYGVNS. The CDR3 loop reads CASSDTQSANEKLFF. The CDR3 DNA sequence: TGTGCCAGCAGTGATACCCAGTCAGCTAATGAAAAACTGTTTTTT.

The chain combines TRBV7-9 with TRBJ2-7; tentative D call: TRBD2 (5 bases). V lost 7 bases and J lost 4, with 14 bases in between. Germline V lookup: CDR1 SEHNR, CDR2 FQNEAQ (reference sequence). This CDR3 region has 13 residues. CDR3: CASTRGLAYEQYF. The CDR3 nucleotides read TGTGCCAGCACGCGAGGGCTAGCTTACGAGCAGTACTTC.

Details on this clone: Other DNA sequences in the same sample also yield this CDR3. The chain employs TRBV3-1 (or the pseudogene TRBV3-2) and TRBJ1-2, with a possible D match to TRBD1 (5 bases). Trimming took 3 bases from V and 0 from J, leaving 8 bases between them. Per the germline V gene, CDR1 is LGHDT and CDR2 is YNNKEL (reference sequence). There are 14 residues in the CDR3. This CDR3 is CASSQGTSNYGYTF. The DNA of the CDR3 is TGTGCCAGCAGCCAGGGGACTTCTAACTATGGCTACACCTTC.

The V gene is TRBV4-2, the J gene TRBJ1-1; 7 bases align to TRBD1. Germline V lookup: CDR1 LGHNA, CDR2 YNFKEQ. The junction had 2 bases not matched to a gene; V was cut back by 4 bases and J by 6 bases. This CDR3 region has 12 residues. Here the CDR3 DNA reads TGTGCCAGCAGCCCGACAGGGTCTGAAGCTTTCTTT. Residues: CASSPTGSEAFF.

V usage is TRBV5-1 and J usage is TRBJ2-3, with D possibly being TRBD2 (6 bases). Deletions cut 3 bases from V and 3 bases from J, with 11 bases between. This CDR3 comprises 14 residues. Germline V gene sequence: CDR1 SGHRS, CDR2 YFSETQ. This CDR3 is CASSWGEGTDTQYF. The CDR3 DNA follows: TGCGCCAGCAGCTGGGGGGAAGGGACAGATACGCAGTATTTT.

CDR3 coding DNA: TGTGCCATCAGTGCGTCCCGGGGACAGGTGACCCACGAAGCTTTCTTT. This codes for CAISASRGQVTHEAFF. V is TRBV10-3 and J is TRBJ1-1; 8 bases align to TRBD1. The V and J ends lost 4 bases and 8 bases, in that order; junction bases with no gene match: 15. This CDR3 contains 16 residues. CDR1 ENHRY and CDR2 SYGVKD come from the germline V gene.

This sequence joins TRBV7-9 and TRBJ1-1; 9 bases map to TRBD1. Looked up from germline, CDR1 is SEHNR and CDR2 is FQNEAQ (reference sequence). The CDR3 runs 15 residues. The trim removed 5 bases at V and 3 bases at J, leaving 7 bases unmatched. CDR3 coding DNA: TGTGCCAGCAGCGGCCGGACAGGGGTTGACACTGAAGCTTTCTTT. Translation gives CASSGRTGVDTEAFF. Variable domain in full (rest from reference TRBV7-9 and TRBJ1-1): DTGVSQNPRHKITKRGQNVTFRCDPISEHNRLYWYRQTLGQGPEFLTYFQNEAQLEKSRLLSDRFSAERPKGSFSTLEIQRTEQGDSAMYLCASSGRTGVDTEAFFGQGTRLTVV.

J is TRBJ2-1 and V is TRBV24-1; D gene uncertain. The CDR3 has 13 residues. V gave up 5 bases and J gave up 3 bases, with 7 bases separating them. Germline V gene sequence: CDR1 KGHDR, CDR2 SFDVKD. The chain's CDR3 is CATSGHDYNEQFF. CDR3 nucleotides: TGTGCCACCAGTGGACATGACTACAATGAGCAGTTCTTC.

The rearrangement uses TRBV5-5 and TRBJ1-6, with a tentative D call TRBD1 (5 bases). This CDR3 has 16 residues. The V and J ends lost 4 bases and 7 bases respectively, with 18 bases between them. Germline V CDR1 and CDR2: SGHKS, YYEKEE (reference sequence). The CDR3 here is CASSPQFGGVNSPLHF. The CDR3 coding sequence is TGTGCCAGCAGCCCGCAATTCGGGGGAGTAAATTCACCCCTCCACTTT.